Shown below are 18 T cell receptor beta chains from a single sample sequenced in a study of CD8+ T cells in alopecia areata. Reverse transcription of extracted RNA yielded cDNA, which provided the sequencing template. Sequenced by immunoSEQ multiplex PCR; TCRdb stores in-frame clones only, minus some. The sample lists approximately 160,000 clones, approximately 60% seen once, with 14% in the top ten. The treatment here: oral pan-JAK inhibitor, 5-10 mg twice daily. Sequencing used CD4+ T cells sorted from blood, obtained at week 24, from a patient treated with tofacitinib. The origin of the receptors is a human donor with alopecia areata.

This clone was observed a few times. The chain joins TRBV7-3 to TRBJ2-3; 7 bases map to TRBD1. The trim removed 5 bases at V and 5 bases at J, leaving 4 bases unmatched. This CDR3 is built from 13 residues. Germline CDR1 reads SGHTA; CDR2 reads FQGTGA. The CDR3 sequence: CASSRGREDTQYF. CDR3 in DNA: TGTGCCAGCAGCAGGGGGCGCGAAGATACGCAGTATTTT.

The chain couples TRBV4-2 to TRBJ2-3; the match to TRBD1 covers 9 bases. The CDR3 runs to 16 residues. The germline V gene has CDR1 LGHNA and CDR2 YNFKEQ. The V gene end was trimmed by 6 bases and the J gene end by 0 bases; junction bases not matched to a gene: 7. Here the CDR3 DNA reads TGTGCCAGCAGACCTGGCGACAGGGGGAGCACAGATACGCAGTATTTT. Protein: CASRPGDRGSTDTQYF.

This sequence joins TRBV29-1 and TRBJ1-5; D gene uncertain. The germline V gene encodes CDR1 SQVTM and CDR2 ANQGSEA. The CDR3 is made up of 12 amino acids. V was trimmed by 7 bases and J by 2 bases, leaving 9 bases between them. The CDR3, as DNA: TGCAGCGCCCGGGAGGGCAATCAGCCCCAGCATTTT. Translation: CSAREGNQPQHF.

This clone was counted once. CDR3 sequence: CAWIGRGHMDTEAFF. The CDR3 nucleotides read TGTGCCTGGATAGGTAGGGGGCATATGGACACTGAAGCTTTCTTT. The V gene is TRBV30, the J gene TRBJ1-1; 7 positions match TRBD1. V was pared by 4 bases and J by 3 bases, with 11 bases of the junction left unmatched. Looked up from germline, CDR1 is GTSNPN and CDR2 is SVGIG (reference sequence). The CDR3 has 15 amino acids.

The chain is built from TRBV29-1 and TRBJ1-2; D remains ambiguous. Between the trimmed V and J ends, which lost 7 bases and 2 bases, there was a span of 11 bases. This CDR3 has 12 residues. CDR1 and CDR2 (germline): SQVTM, ANQGSEA. The CDR3 nucleotides read TGCAGCGGGGGTGGTGAAAACTATGGCTACACCTTC. Residues: CSGGGENYGYTF.

The table lists this clone with a count of one. The genes are TRBV10-3 and TRBJ2-5, with 9 nucleotides matching TRBD2. J lost 5 bases, V lost 7 bases, and 8 bases had no gene match. Germline loops: CDR1 ENHRY, CDR2 SYGVKD. The CDR3 totals 14 residues. The DNA for the CDR3 is TGTGCCATCAACCGCGGGGGGGCCGGGGAGACCCAGTACTTC. Its protein product is CAINRGGAGETQYF.

The chain recombines TRBV10-3 with TRBJ2-3; D uncertain. V lost 3 bases and J 2 bases, leaving 6 bases between the germline ends. The CDR3 sequence is 13 residues long. Germline loops: CDR1 ENHRY, CDR2 SYGVKD. The CDR3 DNA reads as TGTGCCATCAGTGAAAAGATCACAGATACGCAGTATTTT. Translated, it gives CAISEKITDTQYF.

This chain connects TRBV6-5 to TRBJ2-7; TRBD1 might be the D (6 bases). This CDR3 has 13 residues. The germline CDR1 and CDR2 sequences are MNHEY and SVGAGI. The V end lost 0 bases, the J end lost 5 bases, and 8 bases lay between the germline ends. For the CDR3, the DNA is TGTGCCAGCAGTTACTCCGGACAGAACGAGCAGTACTTC. It is translated as CASSYSGQNEQYF.

V and J are TRBV2 and TRBJ2-5, with D perhaps matching TRBD1 (5 bases). Between the trimmed V and J ends, which lost 3 bases and 5 bases, there was a span of 10 bases. The CDR3 is 13 residues long. CDR1 and CDR2 (germline): SNHLY, FYNNEI. The CDR3 protein is CASSEGRVETQYF. CDR3 in DNA: TGTGCCAGCAGTGAGGGCAGGGTGGAGACCCAGTACTTC.

The V call is TRBV2, the J call TRBJ1-2; D remains ambiguous. CDR1 is SNHLY and CDR2 is FYNNEI in the germline V gene. Between the trimmed V and J ends, which lost 3 bases and 8 bases, there was a span of 16 bases. The CDR3 runs 14 residues. CDR3 in DNA: TGTGCCAGCAGTGATCTGGGTGGAGGACCCGGCTACACCTTC. It encodes CASSDLGGGPGYTF.

This clone was detected a few times. The chain uses TRBV29-1 and TRBJ2-5, with D perhaps matching TRBD1 (5 bases). The V end lost 2 bases, the J end lost 2 bases, and 9 bases lay between the germline ends. From germline, CDR1 is SQVTM and CDR2 ANQGSEA. CDR3 length equals 13 residues. CDR3 sequence reads: CSVEPDIQETQYF. Written as DNA, the CDR3 is TGCAGCGTTGAACCGGACATACAAGAGACCCAGTACTTC. Drawing the rest from reference TRBV29-1 and TRBJ2-5, the complete variable domain is SAVISQKPSRDICQRGTSLTIQCQVDSQVTMMFWYRQQPGQSLTLIATANQGSEATYESGFVIDKFPISRPNLTFSTLTVSNMSPEDSSIYLCSVEPDIQETQYFGPGTRLLVL.

A few counts support this clone. The chain joins TRBV29-1 to TRBJ2-5; 7 bases match TRBD1. CDR1 and CDR2 from the germline V gene are SQVTM and ANQGSEA. The CDR3 consists of 11 residues. The V gene end was trimmed by 6 bases and the J gene end by 7 bases; junction bases not matched to a gene: 5. In nucleotides, the CDR3 is TGCAGCGTCAATCCAGGGGGGACCCAGTACTTC. Residues: CSVNPGGTQYF. Combining the CDR3 with reference TRBV29-1 and TRBJ2-5 gives the whole variable domain SAVISQKPSRDICQRGTSLTIQCQVDSQVTMMFWYRQQPGQSLTLIATANQGSEATYESGFVIDKFPISRPNLTFSTLTVSNMSPEDSSIYLCSVNPGGTQYFGPGTRLLVL.

The gene calls are TRBV29-1 and TRBJ2-7; D is ambiguous. The CDR3 runs 13 residues. CDR1 and CDR2 (germline): SQVTM, ANQGSEA. Trimming pared 1 base from V and 0 bases from J, leaving 7 bases between. The CDR3 sequence is CSVEGPSSYEQYF. Written as DNA, the CDR3 is TGCAGCGTTGAAGGGCCGAGCTCCTACGAGCAGTACTTC.

The chain combines TRBV30 with TRBJ1-1; D remains ambiguous. Trimming cost V 0 bases and J 1 base, with 6 bases left between them. The germline V gene encodes CDR1 GTSNPN and CDR2 SVGIG (reference sequence). The CDR3 has 13 amino acids. CDR3 protein: CAWSVQTNTEAFF. In DNA form, the CDR3 reads TGTGCCTGGAGTGTACAGACGAACACTGAAGCTTTCTTT. The full variable domain, completed using reference TRBV30 and TRBJ1-1, is SQTIHQWPATLVQPVGSPLSLECTVEGTSNPNLYWYRQAAGRGLQLLFYSVGIGQISSEVPQNLSASRPQDRQFILSSKKLLLSDSGFYLCAWSVQTNTEAFFGQGTRLTVV.

This clone occurred a few times. This sequence joins TRBV7-2 and TRBJ1-2; TRBD1 agrees at 9 bases. The CDR3 has 12 residues. Trimming removed 2 bases from V and 10 bases from J; junction bases left unmatched: 2. Germline CDR1 and CDR2: SGHTA and FQGNSA. For the CDR3, the DNA is TGTGCCAGCAGCTTAATACAGGGGGCCTACACCTTC. The encoded protein is CASSLIQGAYTF.

The sample holds a few counts of this clone. The rearrangement joins TRBV6-6 to TRBJ1-2; D is possibly TRBD1 (5 bases). With 0 bases removed from V and 4 bases from J, the gap between germline ends came to 12 bases. Germline CDR1 MNHNY, CDR2 SVGAGI (reference sequence). This CDR3 contains 15 residues. The CDR3: CASSYSIQAFYGYTF. CDR3 bases: TGTGCCAGCAGTTACTCGATACAGGCCTTCTATGGCTACACCTTC.

The chain links TRBV5-6 to TRBJ2-5; D call uncertain. The CDR3 runs to 13 residues. Germline V gene data show CDR1 as SGHDT and CDR2 as YYEEEE. V lost 3 bases and J 5 bases, leaving 11 bases between the germline ends. CDR3 nucleotides: TGTGCCAGCAGCTCCGGTCGGCGGGAGACCCAGTACTTC. Its protein product is CASSSGRRETQYF.

The chain is built from TRBV29-1 and TRBJ2-1, with TRBD1 matching over 7 bases. Trimming took 4 bases from V and 8 from J; bases not matched to a gene: 8. Germline lookup yields CDR1 SQVTM and CDR2 ANQGSEA. This CDR3 contains 13 residues. The chain's CDR3 is CSVGPDRSDEQFF. The CDR3 DNA follows: TGCAGCGTTGGCCCGGACAGGTCAGATGAGCAGTTCTTC.